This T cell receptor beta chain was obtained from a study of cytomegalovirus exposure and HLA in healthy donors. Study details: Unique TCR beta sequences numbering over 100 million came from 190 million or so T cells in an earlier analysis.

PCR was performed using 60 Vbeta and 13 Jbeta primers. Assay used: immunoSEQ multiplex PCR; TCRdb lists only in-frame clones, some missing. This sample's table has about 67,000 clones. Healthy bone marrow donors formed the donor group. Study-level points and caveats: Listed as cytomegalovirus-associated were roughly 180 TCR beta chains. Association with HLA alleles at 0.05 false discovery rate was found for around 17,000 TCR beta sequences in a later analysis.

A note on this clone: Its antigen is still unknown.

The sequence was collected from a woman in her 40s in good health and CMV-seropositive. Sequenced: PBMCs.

This chain's CDR3 is CASSRDRASEAFF. In DNA, the CDR3 is TGTGCCAGCAGCCGGGACAGGGCGTCTGAAGCTTTCTTT. The chain carries TRBV7-6 and TRBJ1-1; the match to TRBD1 covers 9 bases. The CDR3 covers 13 residues. The ends lost 5 bases at V and 6 bases at J; junction bases unmatched: 4. Germline values: CDR1 SGHVS, CDR2 FNYEAQ.